The T cell receptor beta chain under discussion was sequenced for a study of shared clonotypes between healthy human individuals (dated by TCRdb to 2019 to 2021). Broadly, across the study: The cohort comprised a couple of women and a few men aged 18 to 49 years. Blood TCR repertoires of a handful of healthy adults were deeply sequenced to estimate repertoire size and the extent of clonotype sharing between individuals. For each donor, CD4 naive and CD4 memory were each given three plates, CD8 naive was given two plates, and CD8 memory was given one plate. Per donor, leukapheresis produced somewhere between about 0.9 and 9.5 billion PBMCs. Libraries were prepared and TCR repertoires were sequenced by different laboratories using diverse techniques, in order to increase sequencing depth and limit assay-specific biases.

Turning to this clone: There is no known antigen for this receptor. There are no base qualities to consult, and no much larger clone falls within one base.

Healthy HIV-negative adults with no recently reported acute infections or vaccinations were included as donors. Only Caucasian adults living in Nashville, Tennessee, USA were represented among the donors. CD4+ T cells were enriched by magnetic negative selection; naive cells were then positively selected on CD45RA, and the negative fraction formed the memory subset. Blood was obtained by leukapheresis, after which PBMCs were separated by Ficoll-Histopaque density gradient centrifugation and cryopreserved in liquid nitrogen vapor phase. Purity and quantity of every magnetically sorted T cell population were checked by analytical flow cytometry. Genomic DNA was isolated from each sorted fraction and quantified by UV absorbance on a Nanodrop 2000c. What the research found in general, with its limitations: Only blood was sampled, and tissue TCR repertoires likely differ from those in blood. Higher generation probabilities were observed for clonotypes shared by all four sorted-subset donors than for non-shared clonotypes. Based on pairwise subsampling, the degree of clonotype sharing among donors was expected to be affected by sequencing depth. Even with the large sequencing depth, rarefaction of the sorted-subset datasets indicated that sequencing was incomplete. Naive subsets generally had larger estimated clonotype richness than memory subsets did. The small number of donors limited the genetic and exposure-history diversity represented. Across a handful of donors, approximately 5% of naive CD4, 3.5% of naive CD8, under 2.5% of memory CD4, and under 0.45% of memory CD8 clonotypes were shared.

Using the deep immunoSEQ assay, multiplex PCR amplified TCR CDR3 regions from genomic DNA. Extracted genomic DNA from each cell subset was distributed evenly across all wells of several immunoSEQ 96-well plates, and each plate was treated as a replicate. Each replicate PCR for sorted subsets received about 200 ng genomic DNA, equal to tens of thousands of T cell genomes. Purified libraries were measured with a Qubit 3.0 fluorometer, size-checked on a Bioanalyzer 2100, and measured again with the KAPA Library Quantification kit. Every immunoSEQ 96-well plate was sequenced on a dedicated single-read 150-cycle Illumina NextSeq 550 flow cell. The original methods were these. The immunoSEQ output contained only junctional sequences without quality scores, so filtering could not match that applied to full-length reads. To assign V/J genes and CDR3, sequences were annotated using PyIR, a Python wrapper for IgBLAST v1.9, with IMGT germline references. Reads were removed for weak V/J assignments (E-value above 1e-6), missing CDR3, stop codons, out-of-frame junctions, or ambiguous translated residues. V3J clonotypes were defined as sequences sharing an identical inferred V gene, J gene, and CDR3 amino acid sequence. The percentage overlap between two repertoires was calculated by dividing the number of shared unique clonotypes by the size of the smaller repertoire. Richness of each repertoire was evaluated using RTK rarefaction, the Chao1 estimator, and Recon v2.1 estimates of unobserved clonotypes. Generation probabilities for all TCRbeta clonotypes obtained by the gDNA method from four donors were computed using OLGA. Entries here come from immuneACCESS through TCRdb and include only in-frame sequences with V and J called. Some clones fail to appear in such tables; in the studies checked, an unresolved V gene covers under half of the shortfall, and the cause of the remainder is unknown. D and trimming come from the DNA, and the V and J calls and clone size come from that table. This sample lists 2,500,000 or so clones; around nine tenths were detected once. The top ten hold 0.14% of the sample.

CDR1 SNHLY and CDR2 FYNNEI are derived from the germline V gene. The germline ends are 12 bases apart after V is trimmed by 3 bases and J by 6 bases. The CDR3 covers 13 residues, taking in both the cysteine and the phenylalanine. The retained sequence is limited to the CDR3, 39 bases, with the frame set at the first base. The source of this sequence is a man aged 18 to 29 in good health. This receptor chain uses TRBV2 and TRBJ2-7; the D gene is tentatively TRBD1 or TRBD2, each matching 5 bases. Sequencing was carried out using naive CD4+ T cells sorted from blood. What this sample's cell subset or site label stands for: CD45RA+ positively selected. The DNA sequence is as follows: TGTGCCAGCAGTGACAGGGAGAACTCCGAGCAGTACTTC. Its coded protein is CASSDRENSEQYF.